This entry lists 7 T cell receptor beta chains sequenced from one sample in a study of graft-versus-host responses after intestinal transplantation. These TCRs' antigens remain unknown. Profiled with immunoSEQ multiplex PCR; TCRdb holds only in-frame clones, not every one. The sample lists around 90,000 clones, roughly 91% seen once, with about 0.5% in the top ten. Sample: unstimulated CD8+ T cells sorted from spleen or lymph node cells, taken before intestinal transplant. These receptors were collected from a human donor who received an intestinal transplant.

The chain recombines TRBV27 with TRBJ1-6; possible D gene TRBD1, 5 bases. Trimming took off 2 bases at V and 11 bases at J, with 10 bases between the two ends. The CDR3 has 13 residues. From germline, CDR1 is MNHEY and CDR2 SMNVEV (reference sequence). The CDR3 nucleotides are TGTGCCAGCAGTTTAGGGGGGGTTCCACCCCTCCACTTT. Its protein is CASSLGGVPPLHF.

The V and J genes are TRBV19 and TRBJ2-1; possibly TRBD1 for D (6 bases). Per germline, CDR1 LNHDA and CDR2 SQIVND (reference sequence). The CDR3 loop spans 15 amino acids. The germline V and J ends were trimmed by 1 base and 7 bases, with 14 bases remaining between them. CDR3 protein: CASSIVWTEQNEQFF. CDR3 nucleotide sequence: TGTGCCAGTAGTATAGTATGGACAGAGCAAAATGAGCAGTTCTTC.

Remarks on this clone: In the same sample, other DNA sequences code for this CDR3. CDR3 amino acids: CASSPPGQSYEQYF. The CDR3 region has the DNA TGTGCCAGCAGCCCACCGGGTCAGAGCTACGAGCAGTACTTC. V gene TRBV7-9 combines with J gene TRBJ2-7; unclear D gene. The germline CDR1 and CDR2 sequences are SEHNR and FQNEAQ (reference sequence). This CDR3 comprises 14 residues. Trimming left V 5 bases short and J 3 bases short, with 14 bases between.

This chain uses TRBV6-4 with TRBJ2-2; D unresolved. The CDR3 consists of 13 residues. Trimming left V 4 bases short and J 3 bases short, with 6 bases between. Germline assignment: CDR1 MRHNA and CDR2 SNTAGT. CDR3 loop: CASSAAHTGELFF. DNA for the CDR3: TGTGCCAGCAGTGCAGCGCACACCGGGGAGCTGTTTTTT.

The rearrangement links TRBV4-1 to TRBJ1-4; a possible D gene is TRBD1 (5 bases). V lost 1 base and J 3 bases, leaving 12 bases between the germline ends. This CDR3 contains 16 residues. Germline V gene sequence: CDR1 MGHRA, CDR2 YSYEKL. The CDR3 bases are TGCGCCAGCAGCCAAGTGGCGGGGGGATCTAATGAAAAACTGTTTTTT. This codes for CASSQVAGGSNEKLFF.

This clone has just a few counts. The chain carries TRBV5-6 and TRBJ2-2; TRBD1 might be the D (6 bases). The CDR3 spans 17 residues. The V gene lost 1 base and the J gene lost 0 bases, with 13 bases spanning the gap. From germline, CDR1 is SGHDT and CDR2 YYEEEE. CDR3 sequence reads: CASSLFSQGSNTGELFF. In nucleotides, the CDR3 is TGTGCCAGCAGCTTGTTTTCGCAGGGGTCGAACACCGGGGAGCTGTTTTTT.

The chain combines TRBV27 with TRBJ2-1, with D perhaps TRBD2 (5 bases). Germline V CDR1 and CDR2: MNHEY, SMNVEV (reference sequence). The V and J ends lost 6 bases and 7 bases respectively, with 10 bases between them. This CDR3 is 12 amino acids long. CDR3 coding DNA: TGTGCCAGCAGCCCAACGGGGAATGAGCAGTTCTTC. Its translation: CASSPTGNEQFF.